This TCR beta chain stems from a study of vaccination and CD4 T cells after COVID-19. Study background: Collection of post-COVID samples occurred a median around 91 days after diagnosis, spanning a range of 35 to 161.

Treatment denoted: approximately 9-day PBMC culture with coronavirus spike peptide pools or control peptides (ViraFEST assay). PCR-confirmed positives ranged from March to December 2020, preceding US Alpha, Beta and Delta variants. As regards this clonotype: What it binds is unknown.

Sequenced with the Oncomine TCR Beta short-read assay was DNA taken from cultured CD4+ T cells. Extraction of genomic DNA was performed on cultured CD4+ T cells. TCRdb passed the PCR reads through MiXCR, listing each CDR3 protein once. The table includes more than 8,000 distinct CDR3 sequences, about 77% detected once. CDR1 LNHDA and CDR2 SQIVND come from the germline V gene (reference sequence). After removal of 9 bases from V and 4 bases from J, the junction contained 2 bases not matched to a gene. This CDR3 spans 12 amino acids. The sequence came from a human donor who had recovered from COVID-19. The genes are TRBV19 and TRBJ1-1; 10 bases are shared with TRBD1. Material: CD4+ T cells from blood, cultured in vitro. CDR3 in amino acids: CASGDRGTEAFF. The CDR3, as DNA: TGTGCCAGCGGGGACAGGGGCACTGAAGCTTTCTTT.